This T cell receptor beta chain was captured by sequencing in a study of response to subunit inactivated influenza vaccine. Study outcomes and limitations: After each seasonal influenza vaccination, few new T cells are recruited, the authors suggested.

Comment on this clonotype: Its antigen is unidentified.

Germline lookup yields CDR1 LGHDT and CDR2 YNNKEL (reference sequence). Trimming cost V 1 base and J 1 base, with 13 bases left between them. The CDR3 has 16 residues. TCRdb re-derived calls from the RT-PCR reads in MiXCR, one entry per CDR3 protein. This sample carries 550,000 to 800,000 distinct CDR3 sequences, 15% to 18% of them seen once, and the ten largest clones take roughly 11%. This material consisted of PBMCs from blood, taken 11 to 12 days after vaccination. This chain uses TRBV3-1 with TRBJ1-1; D possibly corresponds to TRBD1 (5 bases). This sequence was found in a man over 45 who received an inactivated influenza vaccine. For the CDR3, the DNA is TGTGCCAGCAGCCAAGGGCTAGGGGTATCGAACACTGAAGCTTTCTTT. This sequence encodes CASSQGLGVSNTEAFF.